Below are 23 T cell receptor beta chains sequenced from a single sample in a study of T cells in Graves' hyperthyroidism and ophthalmopathy. Amplification of TCR beta CDR3 regions was performed using RNA transcripts as template. Using the HTBI primer set, a first-round RT-PCR was run on the TCR CDR3. TCRdb redid the calling of the multiplex PCR reads with MiXCR, one entry per CDR3 protein. The sample has 750,000 to 900,000 distinct CDR3 sequences; roughly 40% are singletons. Sequenced material: blood. The receptor set was obtained from a man aged 18 to 29 with Graves' hyperthyroidism.

This clonotype was seen many times. CDR3 sequence reads: CASAPASHHGYTF. CDR3 nucleotide sequence: TGTGCCAGCGCCCCGGCGTCCCACCATGGCTACACCTTC. The V gene is TRBV12-3 or TRBV12-4, the J gene TRBJ1-2; D gene ambiguous. V was trimmed by 8 bases and J by 6 bases, leaving 16 bases between them. CDR3 length: 13 amino acids.

This clonotype was seen many times. V is TRBV20-1 and J is TRBJ2-7; D is perhaps TRBD2 (6 bases). Trimming cost V 2 bases and J 7 bases, with 12 bases left between them. Germline-derived CDR1 and CDR2 are DFQATT and SNEGSKA (reference sequence). This CDR3 contains 12 residues. The CDR3 DNA sequence: TGCAGTGCTAGACGACTAGGTGGGGAGCAGTACTTC. It specifies CSARRLGGEQYF.

DNA of the CDR3: TGTGCCAGCAGGGGGGAAACTGGAAACACCATATATTTT. This translates into CASRGETGNTIYF. V usage is TRBV12-3 or TRBV12-4 and J usage is TRBJ1-3, with D maybe TRBD1 (5 bases). The CDR3 extends over 13 amino acids. V lost 6 bases to trimming and J lost 2 bases, with 8 bases between them.

The genes are TRBV12-3 or TRBV12-4 and TRBJ1-1; 7 nucleotides match TRBD1. V shed 1 base and J 3 bases; nucleotides not matched to a gene: 2. The CDR3 loop spans 14 amino acids. The CDR3 region has the DNA TGTGCCAGCAGTTTAGGGGACAGATACACTGAAGCTTTCTTT. Translated, it gives CASSLGDRYTEAFF.

Of note for this clonotype: A much larger clone sits a single nucleotide away, making a read error possible. The V call is TRBV24-1, the J call TRBJ1-1; D gene unclear. The CDR3 totals 11 residues. Germline V gene data show CDR1 as KGHDR and CDR2 as SFDVKD. The V and J ends lost 6 bases and 7 bases respectively, with 8 bases between them. CDR3 DNA sequence: TGTGCCACCAGTTTTCCCAGTGAAGCTTTCTTT. Its protein product is CATSFPSEAFF.

This clonotype was counted a few times. The chain recombines TRBV20-1 with TRBJ1-6, with D unclear. CDR3 size: 14 residues. Deletions cut 1 base from V and 3 bases from J, with 7 bases between. The V gene's germline CDR1 is DFQATT and CDR2 SNEGSKA (reference sequence). The chain's CDR3 is CSARGDIYNSPLHF. The CDR3 nucleotides read TGCAGTGCTAGAGGTGACATCTATAATTCACCCCTCCACTTT.

This clonotype was counted at least ten times. This chain connects TRBV15 to TRBJ1-2; D may be TRBD1 (6 bases). Germline CDR1 is LNHNV and CDR2 is YYDKDF (reference sequence). The CDR3 is 16 amino acids. V lost 1 base, J lost 2 bases, and 14 bases lay in between. The CDR3 reads CATSRVGDTANYGYTF. CDR3 sequence (DNA): TGTGCCACCAGCAGAGTTGGGGACACCGCGAACTATGGCTACACCTTC.

In its sample, this clonotype was seen once. V usage is TRBV4-1 and J usage is TRBJ2-2, with D perhaps matching TRBD1 (6 bases). Germline CDR1 and CDR2: MGHRA and YSYEKL. V was clipped by 2 bases and J by 6 bases, with 16 bases between them. The CDR3 sequence is 16 residues long. CDR3 protein: CASSQNPGALAGELFF. In nucleotides, the CDR3 is TGCGCCAGCAGCCAAAATCCAGGGGCCTTAGCCGGGGAGCTGTTTTTT.

This clonotype has ten or more counts. The chain uses TRBV10-3 and TRBJ2-7; perhaps TRBD2 as D (6 bases). V lost 0 bases to trimming and J lost 4 bases, with 13 bases between them. The CDR3 loop spans 15 amino acids. The germline CDR1 and CDR2 sequences are ENHRY and SYGVKD. CDR3 DNA sequence: TGTGCCATCAGTGAGTCAGGAGCGGGCAGGTACGAGCAGTACTTC. Its translation: CAISESGAGRYEQYF.

This clonotype appeared a few times. V usage is TRBV7-9 and J usage is TRBJ1-2; TRBD1 might be the D (5 bases). Germline CDR1 SEHNR, CDR2 FQNEAQ (reference sequence). The CDR3 covers 14 residues. V was cut by 7 bases and J by 6 bases, with 18 bases left in between. Written as DNA, the CDR3 is TGTGCCAGCATCGGTACGGGGACCTATCATGGCTACACCTTC. Protein sequence: CASIGTGTYHGYTF.

Many counts were recorded for this clonotype. This rearrangement joins TRBV5-1 to TRBJ2-7, with TRBD1 as a possible D gene (5 bases). The CDR3 is 14 residues long. Per germline, CDR1 SGHRS and CDR2 YFSETQ. Trimming shortened V by 1 base and J by 7 bases, and 15 bases separated the two germline ends. The CDR3 spells CASSLSQGSREQYF. The CDR3 coding sequence is TGCGCCAGCAGCTTGTCCCAGGGCTCCAGGGAGCAGTACTTC.

This clonotype was seen more than once but under ten times. This chain uses TRBV7-8 with TRBJ1-5; D uncertain. V was shortened by 1 base and J by 2 bases, with 12 bases between the two germline ends. CDR3 length: 16 amino acids. CDR1 SGHVS and CDR2 FQNEAQ come from the germline V gene. CDR3: CASSLEPGSGNQPQHF. CDR3 bases: TGTGCCAGCAGCTTAGAGCCGGGCAGTGGCAATCAGCCCCAGCATTTT.

The CDR3 DNA is TGCAGTGCTCCTAGGAGCTCCTACGAGCAGTACTTC. Its protein is CSAPRSSYEQYF. The rearrangement links TRBV20-1 to TRBJ2-7, with unresolved D. The CDR3 consists of 12 residues. Trimming took 5 bases from V and 0 from J, leaving 8 bases between them. Germline V gene data show CDR1 as DFQATT and CDR2 as SNEGSKA (reference sequence).

CDR3: CSAVDYRIPECYTF. The CDR3 DNA reads TGCAGTGCTGTAGACTACAGGATCCCGGAGTGCTACACCTTC. The chain employs TRBV20-1 and TRBJ1-2; tentatively, D is TRBD1 (5 bases). CDR3 length: 14 residues. Germline V gene data show CDR1 as DFQATT and CDR2 as SNEGSKA (reference sequence). V shed 5 bases and J shed 9 bases, with 22 bases lying between them.

The V call is TRBV6-5, the J call TRBJ2-7; either TRBD1 or TRBD2 may fit D (5 bases each). Germline V gene lookup returns CDR1 MNHEY and CDR2 SVGAGI. The germline V and J ends were trimmed by 10 bases and 0 bases, with 16 bases remaining between them. The CDR3 covers 14 residues. DNA for the CDR3: TGTGCCATAGACCGGGACGAAAGCTCCTACGAGCAGTACTTC. As protein: CAIDRDESSYEQYF.

The V gene is TRBV5-1, the J gene TRBJ1-2, with D unclear. V was pared by 7 bases and J by 8 bases, with 12 bases between. The CDR3 has 11 amino acids. The V gene's germline CDR1 is SGHRS and CDR2 YFSETQ. This CDR3 is CASGYEGGYTF. DNA for the CDR3: TGCGCCAGCGGGTACGAAGGAGGCTACACCTTC.

This clonotype was observed a few times. This sequence may be a read error, since a much larger clone differs from it by one base. The CDR3 region is CSVGGITYEQYF. DNA of the CDR3: TGCAGCGTTGGAGGGATAACCTACGAGCAGTACTTC. The chain carries TRBV29-1 and TRBJ2-7; the D gene is possibly TRBD2 (5 bases). The CDR3 sequence is 12 residues long. Germline values: CDR1 SQVTM, CDR2 ANQGSEA. Trimming cost V 4 bases and J 2 bases, with 9 bases left between them.

This clonotype is a singleton in its sample. V and J are TRBV15 and TRBJ1-2; TRBD1 agrees at 7 bases. CDR1 and CDR2 (germline): LNHNV, YYDKDF (reference sequence). V lost 0 bases, J lost 2 bases, and 6 bases stayed unmatched. The CDR3 sequence is 16 residues long. The CDR3 protein is CATSREGTEINYGYTF. CDR3 DNA: TGTGCCACCAGCAGAGAAGGGACAGAGATAAACTATGGCTACACCTTC.

V gene TRBV4-1 combines with J gene TRBJ2-7, with D tentatively TRBD1 or TRBD2 (5 bases each). The germline V and J ends were trimmed by 5 bases and 6 bases, with 17 bases remaining between them. This CDR3 is 14 amino acids long. CDR1 is MGHRA and CDR2 is YSYEKL in the germline V gene. CDR3: CASSAPGRIGEQYF. DNA of the CDR3: TGCGCCAGCAGCGCACCGGGACGTATAGGCGAGCAGTACTTC.

The rearrangement joins TRBV25-1 to TRBJ2-7; TRBD2 matches 15 bases. The CDR3 consists of 17 residues. V lost 6 bases to trimming and J lost 1 base; unmatched junction nucleotides: 7. CDR1 and CDR2 from the germline V gene are MGHDK and SYGVNS. This chain's CDR3 is CASSLGLAGGLSYEQYF. CDR3 in DNA: TGTGCCAGCAGCCTGGGACTAGCGGGGGGTCTATCCTACGAGCAGTACTTC.

The chain carries TRBV20-1 and TRBJ2-7; D is undetermined. Germline V lookup: CDR1 DFQATT, CDR2 SNEGSKA (reference sequence). The CDR3 loop spans 13 amino acids. The CDR3 DNA is TGCAGCTGTCGTCCGGAGAGCTCCTACGAGCAGTACTTC. As protein: CSCRPESSYEQYF.

V is TRBV7-3 and J is TRBJ1-5, with D unclear. Germline V lookup: CDR1 SGHTA, CDR2 FQGTGA. Trimming shortened V by 5 bases and J by 4 bases, and 18 bases separated the two germline ends. The CDR3 consists of 16 residues. CDR3 region: CASSQSPVEKNQPQHF. DNA for the CDR3: TGTGCCAGCAGCCAATCCCCCGTCGAGAAAAATCAGCCCCAGCATTTT. The full variable domain, in which reference TRBV7-3 and TRBJ1-5 provide the parts outside the CDR3, is GAGVSQTPSNKVTEKGKYVELRCDPISGHTALYWYRQSLGQGPEFLIYFQGTGAADDSGLPNDRFFAVRPEGSVSTLKIQRTERGDSAVYLCASSQSPVEKNQPQHFGDGTRLSIL.

This clonotype has just a few counts. The chain recombines TRBV4-1 with TRBJ2-7, with D perhaps matching TRBD1 or TRBD2 (5 bases each). The CDR3 spans 18 residues. V lost 0 bases and J lost 3, with 21 bases in between. In germline, CDR1 is MGHRA, CDR2 YSYEKL. The CDR3 region has the DNA TGCGCCAGCAGCCAAGAGCGAGCCCTTGGGACGCCGCTCTACGAGCAGTACTTC. This encodes CASSQERALGTPLYEQYF.